These 29 T cell receptor beta chains were sequenced from one sample in a study of beta chain features in type 1 diabetes. Sequencing targeted expressed TCRB transcripts, as all isolated RNA had been reverse transcribed. Only in-frame clones appear in the TCRdb table, and some are missing; sequencing was by immunoSEQ multiplex PCR. This sample has around 340,000 clones, with 15% to 20% found just once. Sequenced input: naive CD4+ T cells from blood. The receptors stem from a woman between 18 and 29 years old in good health.

V gene TRBV28 combines with J gene TRBJ1-2, with TRBD1 as a possible D gene (5 bases). Germline-derived CDR1 and CDR2 are MDHEN and SYDVKM. This CDR3 contains 14 residues. Trimming left V 6 bases short and J 5 bases short, with 16 bases between. Written as DNA, the CDR3 is TGTGCCAGCAGCTCCTCTCAGGGATTATATGGCTACACCTTC. This sequence encodes CASSSSQGLYGYTF.

This chain links TRBV19 with TRBJ1-1; D may be TRBD1 (5 bases). The V end lost 4 bases, the J end lost 0 bases, and 12 bases lay between the germline ends. Germline V gene data show CDR1 as LNHDA and CDR2 as SQIVND (reference sequence). This CDR3 is built from 15 residues. As DNA, the CDR3 is TGTGCCAGTAGTACCGAACAGGCTATGAACACTGAAGCTTTCTTT. This codes for CASSTEQAMNTEAFF. Full variable domain (remainder filled in from reference TRBV19 and TRBJ1-1): DGGITQSPKYLFRKEGQNVTLSCEQNLNHDAMYWYRQDPGQGLRLIYYSQIVNDFQKGDIAEGYSVSREKKESFPLTVTSAQKNPTAFYLCASSTEQAMNTEAFFGQGTRLTVV.

This clone occurred a few times. The chain links TRBV4-2 to TRBJ2-1, with TRBD2 identical over 10 bases. J was trimmed by 9 bases and V by 0 bases; bases with no gene match: 8. Per the germline V gene, CDR1 is LGHNA and CDR2 is YNFKEQ. The CDR3 consists of 16 residues. The CDR3 loop reads CASSQEVRLAGVEQFF. The CDR3 bases are TGTGCCAGCAGCCAAGAGGTTAGGCTAGCGGGGGTTGAGCAGTTCTTC.

This chain uses TRBV7-2 with TRBJ2-5; D unresolved. The germline V gene has CDR1 SGHTA and CDR2 FQGNSA. Trimming pared 5 bases from V and 5 bases from J, leaving 12 bases between. The CDR3 is 13 amino acids. Written as DNA, the CDR3 is TGTGCCAGCAGCCCAAATCGGCGGGAGACCCAGTACTTC. Translating gives CASSPNRRETQYF.

This clone has only a few counts. The chain is built from TRBV18 and TRBJ2-7; possible D gene TRBD2, 6 bases. V was trimmed by 8 bases and J by 6 bases, leaving 26 bases between them. Germline V lookup: CDR1 KGHSH, CDR2 LQKENI. CDR3 size: 16 residues. Written as DNA, the CDR3 is TGTGCCAGCCTACCCCCTGGGGGACCCCACGGGGGCGAGCAGTACTTC. Protein sequence: CASLPPGGPHGGEQYF.

For the CDR3, the DNA is TGCAGGGCCGGGACAGCGAAAGCTTTCTTT. Protein product: CRAGTAKAFF. This chain joins TRBV20-1 and TRBJ1-1; TRBD1 agrees at 7 bases. The germline gives CDR1 DFQATT, CDR2 SNEGSKA (reference sequence). This CDR3 has 10 amino acids.

This clone was detected a few times. The gene calls are TRBV18 and TRBJ2-6, with 8 bases aligning to TRBD1. The CDR3 length is 19 residues. Germline V lookup: CDR1 KGHSH, CDR2 LQKENI. The V and J ends lost 6 bases and 1 base, in that order; junction bases with no gene match: 14. The CDR3 protein is CASSSTARGRKSGANVLTF. The CDR3 region has the DNA TGTGCCAGCTCGTCGACGGCCAGGGGGCGTAAGTCTGGGGCCAACGTCCTGACTTTC.

CDR3 DNA: TGTGCCAGCAGTGACCAGGGGCTAGGATATGGCTACACCTTC. It specifies CASSDQGLGYGYTF. The rearrangement joins TRBV2 to TRBJ1-2; D is perhaps TRBD1 (6 bases). Germline V lookup: CDR1 SNHLY, CDR2 FYNNEI. V was cut by 3 bases and J by 5 bases, with 13 bases left in between. The CDR3 is 14 residues long. Together with reference TRBV2 and TRBJ1-2, the CDR3 gives the full variable domain: EPEVTQTPSHQVTQMGQEVILRCVPISNHLYFYWYRQILGQKVEFLVSFYNNEISEKSEIFDDQFSVERPDGSNFTLKIRSTKLEDSAMYFCASSDQGLGYGYTFGSGTRLTVV.

This clone was picked up a small number of times. The chain couples TRBV4-2 to TRBJ2-1; 9 bases are shared with TRBD1. The CDR3 has 14 amino acids. V trimming: 3 bases; J trimming: 8 bases; junction bases outside the gene matches: 5. The germline gives CDR1 LGHNA, CDR2 YNFKEQ. CDR3 in amino acids: CASSQGDREDEQFF. In nucleotides, the CDR3 is TGTGCCAGCAGCCAGGGGGACAGGGAGGATGAGCAGTTCTTC.

This clone was detected a few times. The CDR3 here is CASSSGTGNEQFF. For the CDR3, the DNA is TGTGCCAGCAGCAGTGGGACTGGTAATGAGCAGTTCTTC. The chain has TRBV7-8 and TRBJ2-1; D is possibly TRBD2 (6 bases). The V end lost 5 bases, the J end lost 7 bases, and 12 bases lay between the germline ends. The CDR3 sequence is 13 residues long. Germline CDR1 reads SGHVS; CDR2 reads FQNEAQ.

This clone was counted a few times. J is TRBJ1-5 and V is TRBV9, with 8 bases matching TRBD1. Per germline, CDR1 SGDLS and CDR2 YYNGEE. V was pared by 0 bases and J by 6 bases, with 5 bases of the junction left unmatched. The CDR3 length is 15 residues. CDR3 nucleotides: TGTGCCAGCAGCGTAGATGGACAGGGAGGTCAGCCCCAGCATTTT. Residues: CASSVDGQGGQPQHF.

The chain combines TRBV7-2 with TRBJ2-7, with 10 bases aligning to TRBD2. V lost 5 bases, J lost 5 bases, and 6 bases stayed unmatched. The CDR3 extends over 14 amino acids. CDR1 is SGHTA and CDR2 is FQGNSA in the germline V gene. As DNA, the CDR3 is TGTGCCAGCAGCATACCCGGGACTAGCGACGAGCAGTACTTC. Amino acid sequence: CASSIPGTSDEQYF.

This clone was counted between two and nine times. The J gene is TRBJ1-3, the V gene TRBV4-3, with unresolved D. Germline-derived CDR1 and CDR2 are LGHNA and YSLEER. The ends were cut back, 1 base at V and 0 bases at J, with 7 bases in the middle. This CDR3 has 15 residues. The CDR3 DNA follows: TGCGCCAGCAGCCAAGGTTTCCTCTCTGGAAACACCATATATTTT. Residues: CASSQGFLSGNTIYF.

The chain is built from TRBV12-5 and TRBJ2-7; no firm D call. Trimming cost V 3 bases and J 3 bases, with 3 bases left between them. Germline CDR1 is LGHNT and CDR2 is FRNRAP. The CDR3 length is 11 residues. The CDR3 reads CASGLYYEQYF. CDR3 nucleotides: TGTGCTAGTGGTTTATACTACGAGCAGTACTTC.

The table lists this clone with a few counts. The chain recombines TRBV25-1 with TRBJ2-3, with D perhaps TRBD2 (6 bases). V shed 4 bases and J shed 3 bases, with 8 bases lying between them. This CDR3 is built from 13 residues. Germline V CDR1 and CDR2: MGHDK, SYGVNS. The CDR3 region has the DNA TGTGCCAGCAGTGCGGCGGGGACAGATACGCAGTATTTT. Its protein is CASSAAGTDTQYF.

The chain's CDR3 is CASSLDSYSTDTQYF. CDR3 coding DNA: TGTGCCAGCAGCTTGGACAGCTATAGCACAGATACGCAGTATTTT. J is TRBJ2-3 and V is TRBV5-6, with D hard to call. This CDR3 has 15 amino acids. The V gene lost 0 bases and the J gene lost 0 bases, with 8 bases spanning the gap. Germline CDR1 SGHDT, CDR2 YYEEEE.

This clone was found a few times. The rearrangement uses TRBV4-2 and TRBJ2-7, with 9 bases aligning to TRBD2. Germline loops: CDR1 LGHNA, CDR2 YNFKEQ. J lost 3 bases, V lost 1 base, and 4 bases had no gene match. CDR3 length: 15 residues. The CDR3 is CASSQGSGRHYEQYF. The CDR3, as DNA: TGTGCCAGCAGCCAAGGAAGCGGGAGGCACTACGAGCAGTACTTC.

This clone showed up just a few times. This chain connects TRBV14 to TRBJ2-2; D may be TRBD2 (6 bases). The CDR3 loop spans 14 amino acids. V was pared by 5 bases and J by 2 bases, with 9 bases between. CDR1 is SGHDN, CDR2 FVKESK, per germline. CDR3 nucleotides: TGTGCCAGCAGCTCGGACTATAACACCGGGGAGCTGTTTTTT. This codes for CASSSDYNTGELFF. Full variable domain (missing parts from reference TRBV14 and TRBJ2-2): EAGVTQFPSHSVIEKGQTVTLRCDPISGHDNLYWYRRVMGKEIKFLLHFVKESKQDESGMPNNRFLAERTGGTYSTLKVQPAELEDSGVYFCASSSDYNTGELFFGEGSRLTVL.

The sample holds a few counts of this clone. Distinct nucleotide sequences in the sample also encode this CDR3. V usage is TRBV4-2 and J usage is TRBJ1-2; D unresolved. Germline lookup yields CDR1 LGHNA and CDR2 YNFKEQ. The CDR3 runs 12 residues. With 0 bases removed from V and 4 bases from J, the gap between germline ends came to 3 bases. CDR3 in amino acids: CASSQDSYGYTF. In nucleotides, the CDR3 is TGTGCCAGCAGCCAAGATAGCTATGGCTACACCTTC.

The rearrangement uses TRBV29-1 and TRBJ1-4; the D gene is possibly TRBD1 (5 bases). V gave up 2 bases and J gave up 4 bases, with 8 bases separating them. Germline-derived CDR1 and CDR2 are SQVTM and ANQGSEA. The CDR3 has 13 residues. CDR3 nucleotides: TGCAGCGTTGAAAGACAGCTTAATGAAAAACTGTTTTTT. It specifies CSVERQLNEKLFF.

This chain links TRBV5-1 with TRBJ2-3, with TRBD2 matching over 8 bases. CDR3 length equals 15 residues. The V and J ends lost 0 bases and 6 bases, in that order; junction bases with no gene match: 6. Germline CDR1 is SGHRS and CDR2 is YFSETQ. The DNA of the CDR3 is TGCGCCAGCAGCTTGGATCGTGCGGGAGGTGATACGCAGTATTTT. This codes for CASSLDRAGGDTQYF. The full variable domain, completed using reference TRBV5-1 and TRBJ2-3, is KAGVTQTPRYLIKTRGQQVTLSCSPISGHRSVSWYQQTPGQGLQFLFEYFSETQRNKGNFPGRFSGRQFSNSRSEMNVSTLELGDSALYLCASSLDRAGGDTQYFGPGTRLTVL.

This clone was counted only a few times. The chain couples TRBV5-1 to TRBJ2-1; D might be TRBD1 (6 bases). V gave up 0 bases and J gave up 2 bases, with 12 bases separating them. Germline loops: CDR1 SGHRS, CDR2 YFSETQ. This CDR3 contains 16 residues. Here the CDR3 DNA reads TGCGCCAGCAGCTTGGGGGGGACACAAACCTACAATGAGCAGTTCTTC. This gives the protein CASSLGGTQTYNEQFF.

The chain recombines TRBV6-6 with TRBJ1-6, with TRBD1 matching over 9 bases. CDR1 and CDR2 (germline): MNHNY, SVGAGI (reference sequence). V dropped 4 bases and J dropped 7; count of bases not matched to a gene: 8. This CDR3 is 16 amino acids long. The DNA for the CDR3 is TGTGCCAGCAGTTTTGGCCCGGGACAGGGCAATTCACCCCTCCACTTT. This gives the protein CASSFGPGQGNSPLHF.

This clone was picked up a small number of times. The genes are TRBV7-9 and TRBJ1-2; weak D call: TRBD1 (6 bases). Germline V gene sequence: CDR1 SEHNR, CDR2 FQNEAQ (reference sequence). V dropped 1 base and J dropped 6 bases, with 9 bases sitting between them. The CDR3 runs 13 residues. As DNA, the CDR3 is TGTGCCAGCAGCTTAGACAGGGATAATGGCTACACCTTC. The encoded protein is CASSLDRDNGYTF. Full variable domain (outside the CDR3, taken from reference TRBV7-9 and TRBJ1-2): DTGVSQNPRHKITKRGQNVTFRCDPISEHNRLYWYRQTLGQGPEFLTYFQNEAQLEKSRLLSDRFSAERPKGSFSTLEIQRTEQGDSAMYLCASSLDRDNGYTFGSGTRLTVV.

The chain links TRBV19 to TRBJ2-7; D is unresolved. V shed 5 bases and J shed 2 bases, with 10 bases lying between them. CDR3 length: 13 residues. Germline-derived CDR1 and CDR2 are LNHDA and SQIVND (reference sequence). The CDR3, as DNA: TGTGCCAGTAGTTTTTCTCTCCCCTACGAGCAGTACTTC. Translation gives CASSFSLPYEQYF.

The V and J genes are TRBV9 and TRBJ2-3; 8 nucleotides line up with TRBD2. CDR1 is SGDLS and CDR2 is YYNGEE in the germline V gene. The CDR3 consists of 17 residues. Trimming at V came to 0 bases and at J to 2 bases, leaving 8 bases not matched to a gene. The CDR3 spells CASSVAGVAGNTDTQYF. Here the CDR3 DNA reads TGTGCCAGCAGCGTAGCTGGGGTAGCGGGAAACACAGATACGCAGTATTTT.

This chain uses TRBV19 with TRBJ2-1, with D uncertain. Trimming removed 5 bases at V and 8 bases at J, with 10 bases between. The CDR3 is made up of 12 amino acids. Germline V gene lookup returns CDR1 LNHDA and CDR2 SQIVND (reference sequence). CDR3 sequence reads: CASSLRSDEQFF. The CDR3 DNA reads as TGTGCCAGTAGTCTCCGATCGGATGAGCAGTTCTTC.

This clone occurred a few times. V and J are TRBV11-2 and TRBJ2-3, with D perhaps matching TRBD1 (6 bases). Germline CDR1 reads SGHAT; CDR2 reads FQNNGV. Trimming removed 3 bases from V and 5 bases from J, with 9 bases in between. The CDR3 length is 13 residues. The CDR3 here is CASSFTGIDTQYF. The DNA for the CDR3 is TGTGCCAGCAGCTTCACAGGGATAGATACGCAGTATTTT.

The CDR3 nucleotides read TGTGCCTGGAGTGTGGGACAGGGAAATAGGGAGACCCAGTACTTC. Translation: CAWSVGQGNRETQYF. The chain employs TRBV30 and TRBJ2-5, with TRBD1 matching 9 bases. This CDR3 is built from 15 residues. V was pared by 0 bases and J by 5 bases, with 7 bases of the junction left unmatched. From germline, CDR1 is GTSNPN and CDR2 SVGIG (reference sequence). The whole variable domain, filled in from reference TRBV30 and TRBJ2-5, reads SQTIHQWPATLVQPVGSPLSLECTVEGTSNPNLYWYRQAAGRGLQLLFYSVGIGQISSEVPQNLSASRPQDRQFILSSKKLLLSDSGFYLCAWSVGQGNRETQYFGPGTRLLVL.